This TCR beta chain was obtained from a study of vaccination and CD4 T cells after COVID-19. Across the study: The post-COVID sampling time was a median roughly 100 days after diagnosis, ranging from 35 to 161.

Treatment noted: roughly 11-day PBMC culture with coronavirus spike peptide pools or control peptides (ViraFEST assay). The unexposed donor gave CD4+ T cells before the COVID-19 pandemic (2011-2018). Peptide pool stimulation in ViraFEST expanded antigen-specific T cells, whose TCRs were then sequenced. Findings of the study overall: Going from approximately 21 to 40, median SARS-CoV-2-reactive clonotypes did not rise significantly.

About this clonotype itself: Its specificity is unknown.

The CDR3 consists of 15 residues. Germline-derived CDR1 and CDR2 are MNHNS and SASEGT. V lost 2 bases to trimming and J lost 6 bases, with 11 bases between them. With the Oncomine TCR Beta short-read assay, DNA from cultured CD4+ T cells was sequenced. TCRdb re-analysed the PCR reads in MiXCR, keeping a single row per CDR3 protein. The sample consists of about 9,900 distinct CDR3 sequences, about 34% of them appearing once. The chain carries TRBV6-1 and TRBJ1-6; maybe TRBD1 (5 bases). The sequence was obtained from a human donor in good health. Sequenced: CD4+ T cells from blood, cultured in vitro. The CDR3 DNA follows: TGTGCCAGCAGTGAACAGGGAAAGGGTAATTCACCCCTCCACTTT. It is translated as CASSEQGKGNSPLHF.